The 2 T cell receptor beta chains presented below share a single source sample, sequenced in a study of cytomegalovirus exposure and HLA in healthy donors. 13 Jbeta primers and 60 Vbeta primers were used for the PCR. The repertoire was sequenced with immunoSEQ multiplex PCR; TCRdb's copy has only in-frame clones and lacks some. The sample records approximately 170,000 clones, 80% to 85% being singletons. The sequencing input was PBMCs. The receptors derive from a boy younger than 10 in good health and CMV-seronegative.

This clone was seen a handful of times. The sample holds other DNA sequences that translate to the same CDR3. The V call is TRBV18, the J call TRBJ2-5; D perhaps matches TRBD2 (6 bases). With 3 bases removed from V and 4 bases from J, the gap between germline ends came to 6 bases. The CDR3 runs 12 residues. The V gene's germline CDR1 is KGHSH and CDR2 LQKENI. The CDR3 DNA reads TGTGCCAGCTCACCGGGGGGAGAGACCCAGTACTTC. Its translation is CASSPGGETQYF.

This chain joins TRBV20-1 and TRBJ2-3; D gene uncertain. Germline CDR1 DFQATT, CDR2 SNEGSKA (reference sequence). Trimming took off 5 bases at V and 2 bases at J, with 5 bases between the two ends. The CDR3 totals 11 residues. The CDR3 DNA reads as TGCAGTGCTTACTTCACAGATACGCAGTATTTT. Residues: CSAYFTDTQYF.